This T cell receptor beta chain was captured in a study of CXCR3-negative and CXCR3-positive naive CD8 T cells. The TRB cDNA libraries were prepared by 5' RACE with UMI labels. TCRdb re-called the 5' RACE reads and catalogs CDR3 proteins one per entry, DNA excluded. The specimen's table records approximately 6,900 distinct CDR3 sequences. As regards this clonotype: Its matching antigen is unknown.

Naive CD8+ T cells carried a CD45RO-CCR7+CD27+CD95- phenotype. This CDR3 has 14 residues. Germline CDR1 and CDR2: ENHRY and SYGVKD. Findings of the study overall: More hydrophobic TRB CDR3s were found in CXCR3-positive naive cells than in CXCR3-negative naive cells. Both of the naive subsets showed about the same high diversity, but memory CD8+ cells had much less.

The sequence derives from a human donor in good health. Some clones in this sample may be carry-over from other donors' samples. Specimen: naive CXCR3+ CD8+ T cells from blood. Subset reported: CD45RO-CCR7+CD27+CD95- naive CD8+ T cells expressing CXCR3 (TNR3+). This chain joins TRBV10-3 and TRBJ2-7; TCRdb's assignment of TRBD2 cannot be checked, as there is no DNA. CDR3 in amino acids: CAISDSGREYEQYF.